Below, 28 T cell receptor beta chains from the same sample are listed, as sequenced in a study of breast tumors, draining lymph nodes, adjacent tissues. Breast cancer patients provided tissue from their axillary draining lymph nodes. TCRdb itself ran the multiplex PCR reads through MiXCR, one entry per CDR3 protein. The table has 200,000 to 250,000 distinct CDR3 sequences, under 40% seen once. Sequenced material: axillary lymph node tissue. The source of these receptors is a female donor with breast cancer. Some clones in this sample may be carry-over from other donors' samples.

About this clonotype itself: A read error is possible here, since a much larger clone lies one base away. This sequence joins TRBV13 and TRBJ1-2; weak D call: TRBD1 (5 bases). This CDR3 contains 16 residues. Germline loops: CDR1 PRHDT, CDR2 FYEKMQ (reference sequence). Trimming stripped 1 base from V and 4 bases from J, with 16 bases between. CDR3 DNA sequence: TGTGCCAGCAGCTTAGCCGGGACCCGGACGACCTATGGCTACACCTTC. Translated: CASSLAGTRTTYGYTF.

The V and J genes are TRBV5-1 and TRBJ2-5; 11 positions match TRBD1. The V gene end was trimmed by 3 bases and the J gene end by 6 bases; junction bases not matched to a gene: 7. This CDR3 region has 15 residues. Per germline, CDR1 SGHRS and CDR2 YFSETQ. The CDR3 nucleotides read TGCGCCAGCAGCTCGGACAGGGGGCTTGATAAGACCCAGTACTTC. This gives the protein CASSSDRGLDKTQYF.

The gene calls are TRBV4-3 and TRBJ1-6; a possible D gene is TRBD1 (6 bases). V dropped 3 bases and J dropped 6 bases, with 15 bases sitting between them. Per germline, CDR1 LGHNA and CDR2 YSLEER. This CDR3 has 16 amino acids. The CDR3 DNA reads as TGCGCCAGCAGCCAGGCCCCGGACAGCGGTAATTCACCCCTCCACTTT. It is translated as CASSQAPDSGNSPLHF.

The chain carries TRBV6-2 or TRBV6-3 and TRBJ2-3, with 13 bases fitting TRBD2. The CDR3 extends over 12 amino acids. CDR1 is MNHEY, CDR2 SVGEGT, per germline. Trimming took 6 bases from V and 13 from J; bases not matched to a gene: 4. CDR3 coding DNA: TGTGCCAGCAGCCGGACTAGCGGGGGAGAGTATTTT. Amino acid sequence: CASSRTSGGEYF.

This clonotype came up once. This may stem from a read error, because a much larger clone lies one nucleotide away. The chain has TRBV20-1 and TRBJ2-1; 11 bases agree with TRBD2. The CDR3 loop spans 15 amino acids. Germline V lookup: CDR1 DFQATT, CDR2 SNEGSKA (reference sequence). CDR3 nucleotide sequence: TGCAGTGCTAGAAAGACTAGCGGGGTCTTCAATGGGCAGTTCTTC. It specifies CSARKTSGVFNGQFF.

V and J are TRBV2 and TRBJ1-2, with a weak D call TRBD1 (5 bases). The V gene's germline CDR1 is SNHLY and CDR2 FYNNEI. This CDR3 has 13 residues. The CDR3, as DNA: TGTGCTACAAGGGACCTAGCTAACTATGGCTACACCTTC. It specifies CATRDLANYGYTF.

This clonotype came up many times. This sequence joins TRBV7-9 and TRBJ2-7; 7 bases are a match to TRBD1. Germline-derived CDR1 and CDR2 are SEHNR and FQNEAQ (reference sequence). Trimming at V came to 0 bases and at J to 6 bases, leaving 8 bases not matched to a gene. CDR3 length: 15 residues. The CDR3 here is CASSLAPRGLSEQYF. CDR3 nucleotide sequence: TGTGCCAGCAGCTTAGCGCCAAGGGGGCTCTCCGAGCAGTACTTC.

As to this clonotype: Possible read error: a much larger clone is one base away. V and J are TRBV9 and TRBJ2-7, with D perhaps given as TRBD1 or TRBD2 (5 bases each). Germline V gene lookup returns CDR1 SGDLS and CDR2 YYNGEE. The CDR3 length is 16 residues. The CDR3 bases are TGTGCCGGCAGCCCAGGCTCGGGACCGCCTCTCTACGAGCAGTACTTC. Its translation is CAGSPGSGPPLYEQYF. The full variable domain, its missing parts supplied by reference TRBV9 and TRBJ2-7, is DSGVTQTPKHLITATGQRVTLRCSPRSGDLSVYWYQQSLDQGLQFLIQYYNGEERAKGNILERFSAQQFPDLHSELNLSSLELGDSALYFCAGSPGSGPPLYEQYFGPGTRLTVT.

A few counts support this clonotype. A junction boundary mismatches the germline segment, possibly from a read error. The chain recombines TRBV20-1 with TRBJ2-7, with D perhaps matching TRBD2 (6 bases). There are 14 residues in the CDR3. CDR1 is DFQATT and CDR2 is SNEGSKA in the germline V gene (reference sequence). CDR3 coding DNA: TGCAGTGCTAGAATGTCCGGGAGCTCCTCCGAGCAGTACTTC. Its protein is CSARMSGSSSEQYF.

Details on this clonotype: This may be a read error: a much more frequent sequence differs by one nucleotide. The rearrangement uses TRBV12-3 or TRBV12-4 and TRBJ2-3; 12 bases map to TRBD2. The CDR3 has 17 residues. After removal of 5 bases from V and 6 bases from J, the junction contained 12 bases not matched to a gene. CDR3: CASSNTGTSGPRDTQYF. The CDR3 DNA reads TGTGCCAGCAGTAACACCGGGACTAGCGGGCCTCGGGATACGCAGTATTTT.

The chain couples TRBV6-6 to TRBJ2-5; 7 bases map to TRBD1. The length of the CDR3 is 14 residues. The junction had 5 bases not matched to a gene; V was cut back by 5 bases and J by 2 bases. CDR1 is MNHNY and CDR2 is SVGAGI in the germline V gene (reference sequence). In nucleotides, the CDR3 is TGTGCCAGCAGTAAGACAGGGCAGCAAGAGACCCAGTACTTC. Amino acids: CASSKTGQQETQYF.

Many counts were recorded for this clonotype. V and J are TRBV7-2 and TRBJ2-3; a possible D gene is TRBD2 (6 bases). In germline, CDR1 is SGHTA, CDR2 FQGNSA. The CDR3 sequence is 14 residues long. The germline V and J ends were trimmed by 4 bases and 2 bases, with 10 bases remaining between them. This chain's CDR3 is CASSWTNFTDTQYF. The CDR3 DNA reads as TGTGCCAGCAGCTGGACTAACTTCACAGATACGCAGTATTTT.

This clonotype was observed many times. This rearrangement joins TRBV20-1 to TRBJ2-7; 12 bases line up with TRBD2. Germline V gene lookup returns CDR1 DFQATT and CDR2 SNEGSKA (reference sequence). The CDR3 is made up of 15 amino acids. Losses at the gene ends were 0 bases for V and 7 bases for J; bases not matched to a gene: 7. The CDR3 loop reads CSARDRLAGAGEQYF. For the CDR3, the DNA is TGCAGTGCTAGAGATCGACTAGCGGGGGCAGGGGAGCAGTACTTC.

The chain has TRBV2 and TRBJ1-4; TRBD1 is a possible D gene (5 bases). The CDR3 extends over 15 amino acids. CDR1 SNHLY and CDR2 FYNNEI come from the germline V gene. Trimming removed 6 bases from V and 8 bases from J, with 19 bases in between. CDR3 DNA: TGTGCCAGCAGACTCCCGGGACCGACAAGAGAAAAACTGTTTTTT. This gives the protein CASRLPGPTREKLFF.

This clonotype showed up many times. The rearrangement links TRBV20-1 to TRBJ2-7, with TRBD2 identical over 10 bases. The CDR3 totals 15 residues. Germline CDR1 DFQATT, CDR2 SNEGSKA (reference sequence). V lost 3 bases and J lost 4; bases outside the gene matches: 9. CDR3 sequence: CSASGLAGVSYEQYF. CDR3 DNA: TGCAGTGCTAGTGGCCTAGCGGGAGTTTCATACGAGCAGTACTTC.

The J gene is TRBJ1-6, the V gene TRBV20-1; D is unresolved. V lost 4 bases, J lost 0 bases, and 22 bases lay in between. The CDR3 extends over 19 amino acids. The germline V gene encodes CDR1 DFQATT and CDR2 SNEGSKA (reference sequence). The CDR3 DNA sequence: TGCAGTGCTACCCCCCTGAGGCCACATAACAACTCCTATAATTCACCCCTCCACTTT. Amino acids: CSATPLRPHNNSYNSPLHF.

Regarding this clonotype: This clone may be a read error of a much larger clone one base away. The rearrangement uses TRBV6-1 and TRBJ2-3; the D gene is possibly TRBD2 (5 bases). With 5 bases removed from V and 7 bases from J, the gap between germline ends came to 13 bases. This CDR3 comprises 13 residues. Germline CDR1 reads MNHNS; CDR2 reads SASEGT. CDR3 nucleotide sequence: TGTGCCAGCAGTCAAGTCCGACTAAATACGCAGTATTTT. Translating gives CASSQVRLNTQYF.

The chain combines TRBV6-2 or TRBV6-3 with TRBJ1-2, with 7 bases matching TRBD1. The junction had 4 bases not matched to a gene; V was cut back by 0 bases and J by 6 bases. CDR1 and CDR2 (germline): MNHEY, SVGEGT. The length of the CDR3 is 14 residues. CDR3 bases: TGTGCCAGCAGTTACTCGACAGGGTGGGATGGCTACACCTTC. It yields the protein CASSYSTGWDGYTF.

As for this clonotype: The conserved phenylalanine or tryptophan normally closing the CDR3 is absent here, so this likely arose from a read error. The DNA is omitted, as the CDR3 cannot be located on it reliably, and the CDR3 follows TCRdb's listing. V and J are TRBV5-1 and TRBJ1-3; the table's D call, TRBD1, has no DNA check behind it. The CDR3 totals 10 residues, both ends included. Germline V gene sequence: CDR1 SGHRS, CDR2 YFSETQ. The CDR3 sequence: CASSWTGGNT.

This clonotype was counted ten times or more. CDR3 residues: CASRNTGSYGYTF. In DNA, the CDR3 is TGTGCCAGCCGTAACACAGGGAGCTATGGCTACACCTTC. V is TRBV9 and J is TRBJ1-2, with D maybe TRBD1 (6 bases). Trimming pared 7 bases from V and 4 bases from J, leaving 14 bases between. The germline V gene encodes CDR1 SGDLS and CDR2 YYNGEE. The CDR3 covers 13 residues.

Ten or more counts support this clonotype. The chain is built from TRBV7-2 and TRBJ2-3; 14 nucleotides line up with TRBD2. The germline CDR1 and CDR2 sequences are SGHTA and FQGNSA. Trimming at V came to 4 bases and at J to 5 bases, leaving 8 bases not matched to a gene. The CDR3 extends over 17 amino acids. The CDR3 DNA follows: TGTGCCAGCAGCTGGCGGACTAGCGGGGGGTTTAGAGATACGCAGTATTTT. It yields the protein CASSWRTSGGFRDTQYF. Full variable domain (rest looked up from reference TRBV7-2 and TRBJ2-3): GAGVSQSPSNKVTEKGKDVELRCDPISGHTALYWYRQSLGQGLEFLIYFQGNSAPDKSGLPSDRFSAERTGGSVSTLTIQRTQQEDSAVYLCASSWRTSGGFRDTQYFGPGTRLTVL.

This sequence joins TRBV7-2 and TRBJ2-6, with 10 bases aligning to TRBD2. The V gene's germline CDR1 is SGHTA and CDR2 FQGNSA. V lost 3 bases and J lost 4; bases outside the gene matches: 0. The CDR3 extends over 15 amino acids. CDR3 in DNA: TGTGCCAGCAGCTTGACTAGCGGGGGGGCCAACGTCCTGACTTTC. Protein: CASSLTSGGANVLTF.

This clonotype was seen at least ten times. The chain links TRBV3-1 to TRBJ2-7, with no clear D. Germline V gene sequence: CDR1 LGHDT, CDR2 YNNKEL (reference sequence). This CDR3 region has 14 residues. The V end lost 5 bases, the J end lost 0 bases, and 11 bases lay between the germline ends. Here the CDR3 reads CASSYSGGSYEQYF. Written as DNA, the CDR3 is TGTGCCAGCAGCTACTCGGGCGGCTCCTACGAGCAGTACTTC.

This chain uses TRBV20-1 with TRBJ1-5, with 9 nucleotides matching TRBD1. Trimming took 6 bases from V and 11 from J; bases not matched to a gene: 8. Per the germline V gene, CDR1 is DFQATT and CDR2 is SNEGSKA (reference sequence). This CDR3 contains 12 residues. The DNA of the CDR3 is TGCAGTGCCCGGGACAGGGCGGAGACCCAGCATTTT. Its protein product is CSARDRAETQHF.

This clonotype was seen repeatedly, ten times or more. Germline and junction disagree at one end, which may indicate a read error. The V call is TRBV5-1, the J call TRBJ2-3, with 9 bases aligning to TRBD2. The CDR3 is made up of 14 amino acids. Germline V gene data show CDR1 as SGHRS and CDR2 as YFSETQ. As DNA, the CDR3 is TGTGCCAGCAGCTTAGCGGGGGGCACAGATACGCAGTATTTT. Translated, it gives CASSLAGGTDTQYF.

The chain recombines TRBV30 with TRBJ2-4; possibly TRBD1 or TRBD2 for D (5 bases each). The length of the CDR3 is 15 residues. The germline gives CDR1 GTSNPN, CDR2 SVGIG (reference sequence). Trimming left V 7 bases short and J 10 bases short, with 26 bases between. The CDR3 DNA reads as TGTGCCTCCGTTTGGGACGGGGCGATAAGGGGAATTCAGTACTTC. As protein: CASVWDGAIRGIQYF.

CDR3 DNA sequence: TGTGCCAGCATTTCGGATGTGGCTAGCGGGGGGGCTGAGACCCAGTACTTC. Translation gives CASISDVASGGAETQYF. J is TRBJ2-5 and V is TRBV5-4; 12 bases map to TRBD2. The germline V gene has CDR1 SGHNT and CDR2 YYREEE (reference sequence). V lost 6 bases to trimming and J lost 5 bases; unmatched junction nucleotides: 14. CDR3 length: 17 amino acids.

This clonotype was recorded at least ten times. The chain has TRBV15 and TRBJ2-1; TRBD1 matches at 10 bases. From germline, CDR1 is LNHNV and CDR2 YYDKDF (reference sequence). The ends lost 1 base at V and 3 bases at J; junction bases unmatched: 3. CDR3 length: 16 residues. Here the CDR3 reads CATSRARDRGYNEQFF. The CDR3 DNA sequence: TGTGCCACCAGCAGAGCCCGGGACAGGGGCTACAATGAGCAGTTCTTC.